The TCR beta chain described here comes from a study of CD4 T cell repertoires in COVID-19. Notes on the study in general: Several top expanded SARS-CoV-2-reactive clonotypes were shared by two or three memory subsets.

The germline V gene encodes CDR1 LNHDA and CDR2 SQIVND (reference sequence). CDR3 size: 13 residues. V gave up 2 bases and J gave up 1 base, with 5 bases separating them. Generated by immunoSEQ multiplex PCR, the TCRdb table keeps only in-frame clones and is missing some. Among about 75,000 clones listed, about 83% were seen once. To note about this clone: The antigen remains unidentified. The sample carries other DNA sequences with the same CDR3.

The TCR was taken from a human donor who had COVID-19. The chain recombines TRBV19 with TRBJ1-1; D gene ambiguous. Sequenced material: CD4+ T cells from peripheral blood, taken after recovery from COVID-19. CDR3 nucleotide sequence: TGTGCCAGTAGTATATCGGCGAACACTGAAGCTTTCTTT. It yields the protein CASSISANTEAFF.